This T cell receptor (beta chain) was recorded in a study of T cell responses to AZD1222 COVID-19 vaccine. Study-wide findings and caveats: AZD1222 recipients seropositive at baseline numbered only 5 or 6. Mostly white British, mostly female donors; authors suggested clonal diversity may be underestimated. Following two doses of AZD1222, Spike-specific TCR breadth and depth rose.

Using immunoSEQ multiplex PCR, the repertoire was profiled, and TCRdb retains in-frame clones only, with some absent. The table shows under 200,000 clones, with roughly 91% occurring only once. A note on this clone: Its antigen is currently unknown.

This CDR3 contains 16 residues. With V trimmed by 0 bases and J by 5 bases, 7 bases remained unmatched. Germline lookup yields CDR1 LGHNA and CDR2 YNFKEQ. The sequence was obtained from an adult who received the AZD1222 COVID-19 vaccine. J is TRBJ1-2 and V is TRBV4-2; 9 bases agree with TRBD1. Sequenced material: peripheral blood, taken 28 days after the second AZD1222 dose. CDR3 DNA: TGTGCCAGCAGCCAAGACACAGGGGGCGCAAGTTATGGCTACACCTTC. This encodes CASSQDTGGASYGYTF.